Listed here is a single T cell receptor beta chain. The specificity of this receptor is unknown. The junction departs from the called germline gene at one end, perhaps through a read error. RNA was extracted using the RNeasy kit, and about 0.45 to 1 microgram was reverse transcribed with random hexamers. The immunoSEQ multiplex PCR assay, which covers 54 Vbeta and 13 Jbeta segments, was used to amplify TCR beta CDR3 regions. PCR amplification bias was corrected using a synthetic template baseline for primer optimization and computational correction. The study's processing was this. Reads were annotated to V, D and J genes according to IMGT and were analyzed with immunoSEQ Analyzer, with only productive sequences retained. To calculate clonality, Shannon entropy was normalized by log2 of the number of productive unique sequences and then subtracted from one. For each patient and control, public and private clones were evaluated among the 100 most prevalent clones. Clones were defined as Susac-specific if absent from the healthy and MS cohorts, from around 1,100 published viral clones and from other ImmuneACCESS disease sequences. TCRdb reprocessing: public reads trimmed at Q25 with fastp, clones called with MiXCR, in-frame beta chains kept. One record per CDR3 amino acid sequence lists the most common genes and DNA. The V and J calls and clone size are TCRdb's, not the authors'. The sample includes approximately 160,000 distinct CDR3 sequences, with approximately 92% observed a single time. The ten most abundant clones make up approximately 0.14% of the sample.

High-throughput TCR beta sequencing profiled peripheral blood CD8+ and CD4+ T cells from healthy donors, Susac syndrome patients and multiple sclerosis patients. Healthy donors were included as age- and sex-matched controls. CD8+ TEMRA cells were enriched by FACS, while bulk CD8+ and CD4+ T cells were purified by magnetic negative isolation. Blood was collected in EDTA tubes and processed within 24 hours, with PBMCs isolated through density gradient centrifugation. PBMCs intended for TCR sequencing were cryopreserved in liquid nitrogen and were subsequently thawed in a 37 degrees C water bath. Purity of sorted or isolated CD4+, CD8+ and CD8+ TEMRA cells was at least 90%. This record belongs to a study of CD8 T cells in Susac syndrome (dated by TCRdb to 2018 to 2020). Regarding the study in general: Repertoire sequencing was used to test whether CD8+ T cell activation and differentiation in Susac syndrome was antigen driven. Findings and caveats that apply to the study as a whole: The number of individuals in the TCR sequencing and HLA analysis was acknowledged as relatively small.

CDR1 and CDR2 are drawn from the germline V gene: SGHRS, YFSETQ. Its CDR3 holds 15 amino acids, cysteine through phenylalanine. Only the CDR3 DNA is retained, 45 bases long and in frame from the first base. The sequence came from a human donor in good health. The sample consisted of CD4+ T cells from PBMCs. Rearrangement joined TRBV5-1 to TRBJ2-7; too little of a D gene remains to name it. The nucleotide sequence is given as TGCGCCAGCAGGTTGGGGTGGCCTAACAACTACGAGCAGTACTTC. Its translation reads: CASRLGWPNNYEQYF. Here the CDR3 is joined to the reference TRBV5-1 and TRBJ2-7 genes, and the full variable domain is: KAGVTQTPRYLIKTRGQQVTLSCSPISGHRSVSWYQQTPGQGLQFLFEYFSETQRNKGNFPGRFSGRQFSNSRSEMNVSTLELGDSALYLCASRLGWPNNYEQYFGPGTRLTVT.